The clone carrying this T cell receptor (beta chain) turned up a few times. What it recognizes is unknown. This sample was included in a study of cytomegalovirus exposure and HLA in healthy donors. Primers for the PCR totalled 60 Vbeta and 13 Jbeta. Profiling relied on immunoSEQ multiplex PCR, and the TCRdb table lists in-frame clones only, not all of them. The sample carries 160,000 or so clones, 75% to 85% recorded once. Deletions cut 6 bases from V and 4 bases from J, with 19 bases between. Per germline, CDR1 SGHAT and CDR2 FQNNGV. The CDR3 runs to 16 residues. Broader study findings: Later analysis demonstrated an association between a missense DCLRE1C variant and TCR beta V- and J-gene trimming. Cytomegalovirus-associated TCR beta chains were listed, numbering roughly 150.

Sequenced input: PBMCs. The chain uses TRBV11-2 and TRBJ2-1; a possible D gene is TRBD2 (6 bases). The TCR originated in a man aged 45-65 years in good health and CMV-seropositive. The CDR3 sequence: CASSYGGALEYNEQFF. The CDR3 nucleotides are TGTGCCAGCAGTTATGGAGGGGCCCTCGAATACAATGAGCAGTTCTTC.